The subject of this entry is one T cell receptor (beta chain). Its antigen is as yet unknown. The data belong to a study of T cells after yellow fever vaccination. Findings and caveats of the study: Abundant contaminating clonotypes from the bulk population could appear in FACS-sorted repertoires. Weaker, the secondary response had a peak occurring faster, on day 5 versus 15.

By 5'RACE template switching, TCR cDNA was produced, with a universal primer site and UMIs added in the process. A single record per CDR3 protein comes from TCRdb applying MiXCR to the 5' RACE reads. The sample carries about 580,000 distinct CDR3 sequences, around 16% recorded once. Sample: PBMCs, taken 5 days after the first yellow fever vaccination. This receptor was obtained from a man younger than 35 who received the YFV17D yellow fever vaccine.

CDR3 amino acids: CASSFAGENTDTQYF. CDR3 DNA: TGTGCCAGCAGTTTCGCGGGGGAGAACACAGATACGCAGTATTTT. This rearrangement joins TRBV12-3 or TRBV12-4 to TRBJ2-3, with 7 bases that match TRBD2. The V and J ends lost 3 bases and 2 bases, in that order; junction bases with no gene match: 5. There are 15 residues in the CDR3.